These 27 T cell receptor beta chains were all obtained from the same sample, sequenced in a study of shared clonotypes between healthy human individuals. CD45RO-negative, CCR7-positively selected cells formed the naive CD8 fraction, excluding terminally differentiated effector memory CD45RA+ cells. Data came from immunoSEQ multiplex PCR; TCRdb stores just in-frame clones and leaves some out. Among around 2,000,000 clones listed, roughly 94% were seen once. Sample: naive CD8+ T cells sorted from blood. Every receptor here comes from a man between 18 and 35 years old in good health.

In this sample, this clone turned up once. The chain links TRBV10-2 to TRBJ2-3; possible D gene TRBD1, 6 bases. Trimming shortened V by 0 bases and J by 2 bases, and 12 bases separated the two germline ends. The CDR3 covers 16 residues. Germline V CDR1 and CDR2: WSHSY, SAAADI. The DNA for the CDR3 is TGCGCCAGCAGTGAGTCGGGGCAGGGGCACACAGATACGCAGTATTTT. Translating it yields CASSESGQGHTDTQYF.

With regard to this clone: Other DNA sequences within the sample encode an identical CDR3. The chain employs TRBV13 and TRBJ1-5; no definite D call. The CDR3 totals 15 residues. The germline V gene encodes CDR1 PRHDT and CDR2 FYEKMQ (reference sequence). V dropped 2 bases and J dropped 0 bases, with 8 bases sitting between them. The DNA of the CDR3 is TGTGCCAGCAGCTTACGGGGTGGTAGCAATCAGCCCCAGCATTTT. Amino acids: CASSLRGGSNQPQHF.

The CDR3 sequence: CASSPWLGRAEAFF. As DNA, the CDR3 is TGTGCCAGCTCACCTTGGCTTGGACGGGCTGAAGCTTTCTTT. The genes are TRBV18 and TRBJ1-1; D is uncertain. The CDR3 contains 14 residues. The germline CDR1 and CDR2 sequences are KGHSH and LQKENI. The V gene lost 3 bases and the J gene lost 6 bases, with 14 bases spanning the gap.

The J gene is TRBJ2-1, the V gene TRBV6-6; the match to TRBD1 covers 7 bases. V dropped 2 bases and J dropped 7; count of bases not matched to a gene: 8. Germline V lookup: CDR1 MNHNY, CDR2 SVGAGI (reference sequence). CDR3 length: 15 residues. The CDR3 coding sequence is TGTGCCAGCAGTTACGCGCGACAGGGTTGGAATGAGCAGTTCTTC. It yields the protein CASSYARQGWNEQFF.

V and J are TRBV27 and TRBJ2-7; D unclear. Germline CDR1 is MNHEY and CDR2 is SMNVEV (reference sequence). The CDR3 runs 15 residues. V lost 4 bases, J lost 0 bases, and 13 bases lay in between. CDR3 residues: CASSSYPDGSYEQYF. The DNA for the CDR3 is TGTGCCAGCAGTTCGTACCCGGACGGCTCCTACGAGCAGTACTTC.

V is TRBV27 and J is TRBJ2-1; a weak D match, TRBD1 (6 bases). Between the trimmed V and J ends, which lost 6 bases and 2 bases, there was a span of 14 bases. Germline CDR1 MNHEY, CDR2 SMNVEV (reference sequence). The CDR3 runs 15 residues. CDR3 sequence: CASSRAGVAYNEQFF. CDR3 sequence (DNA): TGTGCCAGCAGCCGGGCAGGGGTGGCCTACAATGAGCAGTTCTTC.

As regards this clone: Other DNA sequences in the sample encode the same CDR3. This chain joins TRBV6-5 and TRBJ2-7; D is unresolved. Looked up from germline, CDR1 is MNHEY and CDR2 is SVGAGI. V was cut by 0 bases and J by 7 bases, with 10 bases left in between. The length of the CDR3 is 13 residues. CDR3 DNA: TGTGCCAGCAGTTACTCGGTAGCTCGAGAGCAGTACTTC. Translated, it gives CASSYSVAREQYF.

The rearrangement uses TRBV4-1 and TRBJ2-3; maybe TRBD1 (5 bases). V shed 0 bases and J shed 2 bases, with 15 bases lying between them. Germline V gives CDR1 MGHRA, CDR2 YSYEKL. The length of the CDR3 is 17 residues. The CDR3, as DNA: TGCGCCAGCAGCCAAGATCCCCCTTTACAGGCCACAGATACGCAGTATTTT. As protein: CASSQDPPLQATDTQYF.

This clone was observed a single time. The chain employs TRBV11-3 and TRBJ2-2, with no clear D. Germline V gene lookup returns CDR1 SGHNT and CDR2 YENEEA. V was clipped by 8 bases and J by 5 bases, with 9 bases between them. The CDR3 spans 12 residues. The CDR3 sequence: CASRAPTGELFF. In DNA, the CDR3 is TGTGCCAGCCGGGCCCCGACCGGGGAGCTGTTTTTT.

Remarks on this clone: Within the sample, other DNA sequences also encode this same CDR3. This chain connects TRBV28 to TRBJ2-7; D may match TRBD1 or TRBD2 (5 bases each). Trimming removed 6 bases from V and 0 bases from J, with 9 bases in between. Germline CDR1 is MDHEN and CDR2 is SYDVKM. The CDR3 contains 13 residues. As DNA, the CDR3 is TGTGCCAGCAGAGAGGGGCCCTCCTACGAGCAGTACTTC. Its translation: CASREGPSYEQYF.

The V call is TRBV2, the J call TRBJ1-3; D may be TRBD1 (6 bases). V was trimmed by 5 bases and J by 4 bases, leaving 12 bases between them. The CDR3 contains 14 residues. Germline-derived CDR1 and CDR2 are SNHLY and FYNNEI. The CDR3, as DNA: TGTGCCAGCAGTTCAGGGGTAATAGGAAACACCATATATTTT. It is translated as CASSSGVIGNTIYF. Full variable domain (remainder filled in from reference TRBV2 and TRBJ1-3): EPEVTQTPSHQVTQMGQEVILRCVPISNHLYFYWYRQILGQKVEFLVSFYNNEISEKSEIFDDQFSVERPDGSNFTLKIRSTKLEDSAMYFCASSSGVIGNTIYFGEGSWLTVV.

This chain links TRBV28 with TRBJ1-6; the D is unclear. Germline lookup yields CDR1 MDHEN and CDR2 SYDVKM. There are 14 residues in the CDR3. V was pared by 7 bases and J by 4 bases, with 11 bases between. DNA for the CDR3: TGTGCCAGCAACCGAATGGTTTATAATTCACCCCTCCACTTT. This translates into CASNRMVYNSPLHF.

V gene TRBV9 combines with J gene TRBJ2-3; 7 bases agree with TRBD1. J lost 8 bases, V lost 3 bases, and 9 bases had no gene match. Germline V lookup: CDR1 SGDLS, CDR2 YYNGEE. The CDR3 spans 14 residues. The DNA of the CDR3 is TGTGCCAGCAGCGGGGGACAGCCGCAAGTTACGCAGTATTTT. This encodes CASSGGQPQVTQYF.

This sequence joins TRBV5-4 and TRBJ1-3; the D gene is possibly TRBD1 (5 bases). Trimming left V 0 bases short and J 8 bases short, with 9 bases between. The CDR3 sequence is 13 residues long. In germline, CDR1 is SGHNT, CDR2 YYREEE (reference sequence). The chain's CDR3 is CASSLDGGDTIYF. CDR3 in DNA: TGTGCCAGCAGCTTGGATGGGGGGGACACCATATATTTT.

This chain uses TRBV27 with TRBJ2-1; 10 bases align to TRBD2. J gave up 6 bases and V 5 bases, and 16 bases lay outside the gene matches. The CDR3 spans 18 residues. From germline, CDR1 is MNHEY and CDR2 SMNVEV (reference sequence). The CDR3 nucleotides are TGTGCCAGCAGTATGCTCTCTAGCGGGAGTGGTCTAGGCAATGAGCAGTTCTTC. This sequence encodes CASSMLSSGSGLGNEQFF.

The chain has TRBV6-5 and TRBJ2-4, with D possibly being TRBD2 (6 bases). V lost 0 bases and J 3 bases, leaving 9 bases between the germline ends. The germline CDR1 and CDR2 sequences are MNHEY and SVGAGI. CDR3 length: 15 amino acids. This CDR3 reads CASSYSGGGKNIQYF. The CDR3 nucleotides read TGTGCCAGCAGTTACTCGGGGGGAGGCAAAAACATTCAGTACTTC.

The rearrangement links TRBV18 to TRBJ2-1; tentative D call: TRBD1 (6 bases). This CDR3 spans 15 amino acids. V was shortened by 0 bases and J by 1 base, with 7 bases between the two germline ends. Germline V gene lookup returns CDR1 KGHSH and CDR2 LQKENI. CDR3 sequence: CASSPPGASYNEQFF. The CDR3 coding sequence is TGTGCCAGCTCACCACCGGGGGCTTCCTACAATGAGCAGTTCTTC.

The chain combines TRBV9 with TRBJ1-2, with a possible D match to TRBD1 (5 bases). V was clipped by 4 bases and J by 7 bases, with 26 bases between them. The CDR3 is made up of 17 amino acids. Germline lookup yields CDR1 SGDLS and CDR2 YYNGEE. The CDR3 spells CASSSTPAGRSGGGYTF. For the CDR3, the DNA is TGTGCCAGCAGCTCCACACCAGCGGGACGCTCTGGGGGTGGCTACACCTTC.

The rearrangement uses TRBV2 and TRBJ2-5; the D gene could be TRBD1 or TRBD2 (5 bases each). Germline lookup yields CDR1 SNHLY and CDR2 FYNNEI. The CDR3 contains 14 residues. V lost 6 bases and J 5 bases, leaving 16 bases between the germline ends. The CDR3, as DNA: TGTGCCAGCAGGGGCGAGTGGGGGTGGGAGACCCAGTACTTC. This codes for CASRGEWGWETQYF.

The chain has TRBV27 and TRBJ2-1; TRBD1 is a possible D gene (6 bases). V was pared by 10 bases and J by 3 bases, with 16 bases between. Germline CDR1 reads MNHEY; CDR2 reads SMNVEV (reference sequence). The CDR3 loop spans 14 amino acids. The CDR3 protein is CAIAHRDNYNEQFF. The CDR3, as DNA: TGTGCCATTGCACATAGGGACAACTACAATGAGCAGTTCTTC.

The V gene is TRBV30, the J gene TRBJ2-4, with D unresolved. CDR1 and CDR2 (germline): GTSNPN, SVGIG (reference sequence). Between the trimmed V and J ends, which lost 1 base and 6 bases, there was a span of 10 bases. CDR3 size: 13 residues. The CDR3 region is CAWSGSWGNIQYF. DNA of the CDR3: TGTGCCTGGAGTGGAAGTTGGGGAAACATTCAGTACTTC.

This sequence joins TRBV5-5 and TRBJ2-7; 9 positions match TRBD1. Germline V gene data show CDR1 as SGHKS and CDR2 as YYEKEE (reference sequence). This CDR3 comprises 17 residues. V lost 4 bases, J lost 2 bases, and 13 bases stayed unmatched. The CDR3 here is CASSQLIETGGTYEQYF. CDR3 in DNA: TGTGCCAGCAGCCAACTAATTGAGACAGGGGGTACCTACGAGCAGTACTTC.

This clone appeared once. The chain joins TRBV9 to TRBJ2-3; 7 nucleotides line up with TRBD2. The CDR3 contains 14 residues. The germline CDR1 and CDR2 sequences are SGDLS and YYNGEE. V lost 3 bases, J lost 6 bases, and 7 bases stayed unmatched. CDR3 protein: CASSESRGGDTQYF. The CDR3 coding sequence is TGTGCCAGCAGCGAATCTAGGGGAGGGGATACGCAGTATTTT.

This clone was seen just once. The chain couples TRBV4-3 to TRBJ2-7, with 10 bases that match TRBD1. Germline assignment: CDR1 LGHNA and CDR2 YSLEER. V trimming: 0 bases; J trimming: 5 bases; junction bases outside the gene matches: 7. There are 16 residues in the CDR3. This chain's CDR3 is CASSQDRGQGSNEQYF. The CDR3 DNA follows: TGCGCCAGCAGCCAAGATCGGGGACAGGGGAGCAACGAGCAGTACTTC.

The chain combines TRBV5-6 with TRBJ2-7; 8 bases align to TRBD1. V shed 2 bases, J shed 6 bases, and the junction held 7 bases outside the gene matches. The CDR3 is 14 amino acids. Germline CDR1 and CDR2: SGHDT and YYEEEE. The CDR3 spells CASSFGRTGREQYF. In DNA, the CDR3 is TGTGCCAGCAGCTTTGGGCGGACAGGGCGCGAGCAGTACTTC.

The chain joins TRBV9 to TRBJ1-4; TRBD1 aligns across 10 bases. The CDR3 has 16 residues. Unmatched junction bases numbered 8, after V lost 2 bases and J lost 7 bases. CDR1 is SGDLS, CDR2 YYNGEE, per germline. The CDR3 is CASSVRDRGRGEKLFF. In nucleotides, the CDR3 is TGTGCCAGCAGCGTGCGGGACAGGGGCCGAGGTGAAAAACTGTTTTTT.

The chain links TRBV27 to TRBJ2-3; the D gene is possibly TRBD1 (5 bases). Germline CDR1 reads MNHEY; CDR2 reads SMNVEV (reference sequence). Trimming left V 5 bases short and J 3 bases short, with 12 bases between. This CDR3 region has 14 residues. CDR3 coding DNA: TGTGCCAGCAGTACCACGACAGCTACAGATACGCAGTATTTT. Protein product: CASSTTTATDTQYF.